A single sample is the source of the 32 T cell receptor beta chains below, sequenced in a study of follicular helper T cells after annual influenza vaccination. Time point of the sample: 2015-2016 season, pre-vaccination. Assay used: immunoSEQ multiplex PCR; TCRdb lists only in-frame clones, some missing. The data show approximately 5,100 clones, 80% to 85% seen once. The input for sequencing was CXCR5- memory CD4+ T cells sorted from blood, taken on the day of influenza vaccination. Receptors were obtained from an adult who received the influenza vaccine.

V gene TRBV29-1 combines with J gene TRBJ1-2; D is perhaps TRBD1 (5 bases). The CDR3 loop spans 11 amino acids. Germline-derived CDR1 and CDR2 are SQVTM and ANQGSEA. Trimming pared 7 bases from V and 8 bases from J, leaving 14 bases between. The CDR3 is CSGRGVEGYTF. The CDR3 DNA is TGCAGCGGGCGGGGGGTGGAGGGCTACACCTTC.

In this sample, this clone turned up a few times. The chain links TRBV7-2 to TRBJ2-7; 12 nucleotides line up with TRBD2. The CDR3 contains 15 residues. The germline V gene has CDR1 SGHTA and CDR2 FQGNSA. Losses at the gene ends were 0 bases for V and 7 bases for J; bases not matched to a gene: 4. The CDR3, as DNA: TGTGCCAGCAGCTTAGCGACTAGCGGGAGAGGAGAGCAGTACTTC. Translated, it gives CASSLATSGRGEQYF.

The chain uses TRBV6-1 and TRBJ2-4; 9 bases map to TRBD1. This CDR3 spans 14 amino acids. V was clipped by 4 bases and J by 3 bases; unmatched bases: 1. Germline V gene sequence: CDR1 MNHNS, CDR2 SASEGT. This chain's CDR3 is CASSATGGKNIQYF. The CDR3 DNA sequence: TGTGCCAGCAGTGCGACAGGGGGCAAAAACATTCAGTACTTC.

This chain uses TRBV19 with TRBJ1-6; 7 bases agree with TRBD1. With 11 bases clipped from V and 10 bases from J, the junction kept 14 bases outside the gene matches. The CDR3 is made up of 14 amino acids. Germline values: CDR1 LNHDA, CDR2 SQIVND (reference sequence). The CDR3 DNA is TGTGCCGGAAACCTGACAGGGTCTAGGTCACCCCTCCACTTT. Its translation: CAGNLTGSRSPLHF.

This clone was observed a few times. The CDR3 nucleotides are TGTGCCAGCTCCCTTTACCGGGACCAGGTCAATGAGCAGTTCTTC. Translated, it gives CASSLYRDQVNEQFF. The rearrangement joins TRBV7-9 to TRBJ2-1; the D gene could be TRBD1 or TRBD2 (5 bases each). This CDR3 comprises 15 residues. Trimming shortened V by 8 bases and J by 6 bases, and 20 bases separated the two germline ends. The germline gives CDR1 SEHNR, CDR2 FQNEAQ (reference sequence).

For the CDR3, the DNA is TGTGCCAGCAGCCCCGCCAGAACCGGGGAGCTGTTTTTT. This encodes CASSPARTGELFF. This chain links TRBV7-6 with TRBJ2-2, with unresolved D. Germline V gives CDR1 SGHVS, CDR2 FNYEAQ. Between the trimmed V and J ends, which lost 5 bases and 5 bases, there was a span of 9 bases. The CDR3 spans 13 residues.

The genes are TRBV14 and TRBJ2-2; no firm D call. Germline-derived CDR1 and CDR2 are SGHDN and FVKESK. The CDR3 contains 15 residues. V was cut by 1 base and J by 1 base, with 7 bases left in between. In DNA form, the CDR3 reads TGTGCCAGCAGCCAAGGCGGAAAGAACACCGGGGAGCTGTTTTTT. This translates into CASSQGGKNTGELFF.

A single count supports this clone. V gene TRBV20-1 combines with J gene TRBJ2-3, with D unresolved. Between the trimmed V and J ends, which lost 6 bases and 3 bases, there was a span of 7 bases. CDR1 and CDR2 (germline): DFQATT, SNEGSKA (reference sequence). This CDR3 is 11 amino acids long. The CDR3: CSAPLTDTQYF. CDR3 sequence (DNA): TGCAGTGCCCCCCTAACAGATACGCAGTATTTT.

V and J are TRBV7-9 and TRBJ2-1; 7 bases are a match to TRBD2. CDR1 is SEHNR and CDR2 is FQNEAQ in the germline V gene (reference sequence). Trimming cost V 1 base and J 7 bases; bases outside gene matches: 7. The CDR3 totals 15 residues. The CDR3 sequence is CASSLVGGMQNEQFF. CDR3 sequence (DNA): TGTGCCAGCAGCTTAGTCGGGGGGATGCAAAATGAGCAGTTCTTC.

This chain links TRBV5-1 with TRBJ1-2, with D possibly being TRBD1 (5 bases). The CDR3 contains 15 residues. Germline CDR1 and CDR2: SGHRS and YFSETQ. Trimming pared 9 bases from V and 2 bases from J, leaving 20 bases between. The CDR3 region is CATSRGERGNYGYTF. DNA for the CDR3: TGCGCCACTTCCCGGGGGGAAAGGGGCAACTATGGCTACACCTTC.

The rearrangement links TRBV7-2 to TRBJ2-7; weak D call: TRBD2 (5 bases). This CDR3 is 13 amino acids long. CDR1 and CDR2 from the germline V gene are SGHTA and FQGNSA. V was pared by 6 bases and J by 0 bases, with 9 bases between. DNA of the CDR3: TGTGCCAGCAGGTTGGGAGTCTCCTACGAGCAGTACTTC. Amino acid sequence: CASRLGVSYEQYF.

The chain is built from TRBV6-1 and TRBJ2-5; 8 nucleotides agree with TRBD2. Germline CDR1 and CDR2: MNHNS and SASEGT. CDR3 length: 19 residues. With 0 bases clipped from V and 7 bases from J, the junction kept 19 bases outside the gene matches. The CDR3, as DNA: TGTGCCAGCAGTGAAGCGCGGGGACTAGGGAACGCCGCAAAAGCGACCCAGTACTTC. This codes for CASSEARGLGNAAKATQYF.

The chain couples TRBV19 to TRBJ1-3; D possibly corresponds to TRBD1 (6 bases). Germline CDR1 is LNHDA and CDR2 is SQIVND (reference sequence). The CDR3 is made up of 16 amino acids. V lost 5 bases and J 0 bases, leaving 14 bases between the germline ends. The CDR3 DNA is TGTGCCAGTAGTGCGGACAGCTTGAACTCTGGAAACACCATATATTTT. Translation gives CASSADSLNSGNTIYF.

The chain recombines TRBV2 with TRBJ2-2; D might be TRBD1 or TRBD2, each matching 6 bases. V was shortened by 8 bases and J by 7 bases, with 20 bases between the two germline ends. Germline assignment: CDR1 SNHLY and CDR2 FYNNEI. The CDR3 covers 15 residues. CDR3 residues: CASRLTGKEGGELFF. The CDR3 bases are TGTGCCAGCCGCCTCACAGGGAAGGAGGGCGGGGAGCTGTTTTTT.

The J gene is TRBJ1-5, the V gene TRBV2; 9 bases match TRBD1. The CDR3 covers 15 residues. Germline CDR1 SNHLY, CDR2 FYNNEI. Trimming removed 7 bases from V and 1 base from J; junction bases left unmatched: 5. CDR3 sequence: CASKGDRASNQPQHF. The CDR3, as DNA: TGTGCCAGCAAGGGGGACAGGGCGAGCAATCAGCCCCAGCATTTT.

V is TRBV5-1 and J is TRBJ2-2; 11 nucleotides match TRBD1. This CDR3 is 14 amino acids long. Germline V gene data show CDR1 as SGHRS and CDR2 as YFSETQ. V gave up 4 bases and J gave up 5 bases; unmatched junction bases: 1. CDR3 amino acids: CASSRDRGTGELFF. CDR3 bases: TGCGCCAGCAGCCGGGACAGGGGGACCGGGGAGCTGTTTTTT.

The V call is TRBV6-5, the J call TRBJ2-1, with 7 bases lining up with TRBD2. Germline CDR1 MNHEY, CDR2 SVGAGI. The CDR3 loop spans 14 amino acids. V lost 0 bases and J lost 7; bases outside the gene matches: 3. CDR3 amino acids: CASSYSGGWNEQFF. The CDR3, as DNA: TGTGCCAGCAGTTACTCGGGGGGGTGGAATGAGCAGTTCTTC.

This clone was found once. The rearrangement uses TRBV10-1 and TRBJ1-4, with TRBD1 as a possible D gene (6 bases). This CDR3 contains 18 residues. Germline V lookup: CDR1 WNHNN, CDR2 SYGVQD (reference sequence). Between the trimmed V and J ends, which lost 2 bases and 5 bases, there was a span of 21 bases. The CDR3 DNA is TGCGCCAGCAGTGAGCCCCCCCCGAAGTCAGGGGAAAATGAAAAACTGTTTTTT. Amino acid sequence: CASSEPPPKSGENEKLFF.

This chain joins TRBV7-9 and TRBJ1-5, with a tentative D call TRBD1 (5 bases). Germline CDR1 reads SEHNR; CDR2 reads FQNEAQ (reference sequence). The CDR3 is 15 residues long. V shed 1 base and J shed 3 bases, with 10 bases lying between them. Here the CDR3 DNA reads TGTGCCAGCAGCTTAGAGGGGACTCACAATCAGCCCCAGCATTTT. It translates to CASSLEGTHNQPQHF.

The chain couples TRBV30 to TRBJ2-2, with D uncertain. In germline, CDR1 is GTSNPN, CDR2 SVGIG (reference sequence). The germline V and J ends were trimmed by 0 bases and 3 bases, with 2 bases remaining between them. The CDR3 sequence is 12 residues long. The CDR3 region is CAWSVDTGELFF. CDR3 nucleotides: TGTGCCTGGAGTGTTGACACCGGGGAGCTGTTTTTT.

V gene TRBV5-1 combines with J gene TRBJ1-6; 7 bases agree with TRBD1. The germline V gene encodes CDR1 SGHRS and CDR2 YFSETQ. This CDR3 has 14 residues. Losses at the gene ends were 4 bases for V and 7 bases for J; bases not matched to a gene: 5. This CDR3 reads CASSLGQPNSPLHF. The CDR3 region has the DNA TGCGCCAGCAGCCTGGGACAGCCGAATTCACCCCTCCACTTT. The full variable domain, completed using reference TRBV5-1 and TRBJ1-6, is KAGVTQTPRYLIKTRGQQVTLSCSPISGHRSVSWYQQTPGQGLQFLFEYFSETQRNKGNFPGRFSGRQFSNSRSEMNVSTLELGDSALYLCASSLGQPNSPLHFGNGTRLTVT.

This CDR3 is CASSSGVEQFF. CDR3 in DNA: TGCGCCAGCAGCTCGGGGGTTGAGCAGTTCTTC. This chain links TRBV5-1 with TRBJ2-1; maybe TRBD2 (6 bases). The CDR3 spans 11 residues. Trimming pared 3 bases from V and 9 bases from J, leaving 7 bases between. Germline V gives CDR1 SGHRS, CDR2 YFSETQ.

The sample holds a few counts of this clone. The J gene is TRBJ1-5, the V gene TRBV5-1; 7 positions agree with TRBD1. Germline lookup yields CDR1 SGHRS and CDR2 YFSETQ. The V segment lost 5 bases and the J segment 4 bases; nucleotides outside the gene matches: 9. The CDR3 is made up of 15 amino acids. In DNA, the CDR3 is TGCGCCAGCAGGCGGGACAGCTCCGGGAATCAGCCCCAGCATTTT. As protein: CASRRDSSGNQPQHF.

This rearrangement joins TRBV7-2 to TRBJ1-3; D is ambiguous. The germline V gene encodes CDR1 SGHTA and CDR2 FQGNSA. The V end was cut by 6 bases, the J end by 8 bases, with 11 bases between. The CDR3 extends over 12 amino acids. DNA of the CDR3: TGTGCCAGCAGTCGAACAGCCGACACCATATATTTT. Amino acids: CASSRTADTIYF. Full variable domain (missing parts from reference TRBV7-2 and TRBJ1-3): GAGVSQSPSNKVTEKGKDVELRCDPISGHTALYWYRQSLGQGLEFLIYFQGNSAPDKSGLPSDRFSAERTGGSVSTLTIQRTQQEDSAVYLCASSRTADTIYFGEGSWLTVV.

The rearrangement links TRBV5-1 to TRBJ2-3; TRBD1 aligns across 9 bases. The V and J ends lost 1 base and 4 bases, in that order; junction bases with no gene match: 13. Germline V gene sequence: CDR1 SGHRS, CDR2 YFSETQ. This CDR3 comprises 18 residues. CDR3 residues: CASSLKMVNRGRADTQYF. The CDR3 nucleotides read TGCGCCAGCAGCTTGAAAATGGTAAACAGGGGGCGGGCAGATACGCAGTATTTT.

The chain joins TRBV7-9 to TRBJ2-3; no definite D call. V was pared by 1 base and J by 2 bases, with 10 bases between. This CDR3 spans 15 amino acids. CDR1 is SEHNR and CDR2 is FQNEAQ in the germline V gene (reference sequence). The DNA of the CDR3 is TGTGCCAGCAGCTTAGACTCCGCCGCCACAGATACGCAGTATTTT. Translated, it gives CASSLDSAATDTQYF.

This sequence joins TRBV19 and TRBJ1-1; D may be TRBD1 (6 bases). Germline V CDR1 and CDR2: LNHDA, SQIVND (reference sequence). V was pared by 1 base and J by 1 base, with 7 bases between. This CDR3 has 14 residues. CDR3: CASSIGTENTEAFF. CDR3 sequence (DNA): TGTGCCAGTAGTATAGGGACAGAGAACACTGAAGCTTTCTTT.

J is TRBJ1-5 and V is TRBV10-3; 8 positions agree with TRBD1. The CDR3 is 14 residues long. With V trimmed by 3 bases and J by 12 bases, 10 bases remained unmatched. Germline loops: CDR1 ENHRY, CDR2 SYGVKD. This chain's CDR3 is CAISDASQGAFQHF. CDR3 in DNA: TGTGCCATCAGTGACGCCTCTCAGGGGGCATTCCAGCATTTT.

The V call is TRBV7-2, the J call TRBJ1-3; the match to TRBD1 covers 7 bases. Germline V gives CDR1 SGHTA, CDR2 FQGNSA. The V and J ends lost 2 bases and 0 bases, in that order; junction bases with no gene match: 7. This CDR3 comprises 17 residues. CDR3 nucleotide sequence: TGTGCCAGCAGCTTATCCGGGACAGTCAACTCTGGAAACACCATATATTTT. The encoded protein is CASSLSGTVNSGNTIYF.

Of note for this clone: Germline and junction disagree at one end, which may indicate a read error. In the same sample, other DNA sequences code for this CDR3. This chain uses TRBV5-6 with TRBJ2-6; D is possibly TRBD1 or TRBD2 (5 bases each). Germline CDR1 is SGHDT and CDR2 is YYEEEE. The length of the CDR3 is 14 residues. CDR3 protein: CASSLGPGANVLTF. The CDR3 coding sequence is TGTGCTAGCAGCTTGGGACCTGGGGCCAACGTCCTGACTTTC.

The V call is TRBV28, the J call TRBJ2-3, with TRBD1 identical over 9 bases. CDR3 length: 14 residues. V dropped 6 bases and J dropped 0; count of bases not matched to a gene: 1. Germline loops: CDR1 MDHEN, CDR2 SYDVKM. The CDR3 DNA sequence: TGTGCCAGCAGAGGGACAGGGAGCACAGATACGCAGTATTTT. Protein product: CASRGTGSTDTQYF.

This chain links TRBV27 with TRBJ1-4; weak D call: TRBD1 (6 bases). V was shortened by 6 bases and J by 0 bases, with 11 bases between the two germline ends. Germline CDR1 and CDR2: MNHEY and SMNVEV (reference sequence). The CDR3 is 15 amino acids. The CDR3, as DNA: TGTGCCAGCAGCGCCGGGACATCAACTAATGAAAAACTGTTTTTT. Its translation is CASSAGTSTNEKLFF.